A selection of T cell receptor beta chains follows, all from one sample in a study of beta chain features in type 1 diabetes. Repertoires were generated with immunoSEQ multiplex PCR, while TCRdb's copy carries only in-frame clones and drops some. The profile shows approximately 340,000 clones, more than 13% of them singletons. The specimen sequenced was naive CD4+ T cells from blood. The receptors were sampled from a woman between 18 and 29 years old in good health. CDR3s include the opening cysteine and the closing phenylalanine or tryptophan. Each record gives: clone size, CDR3 length, V gene, D gene, J gene, CDR3 protein, CDR3 DNA. A D gene is named only where the DNA matches it firmly. Part of the rows lack a size; the others show once, few, many or a class for expanded clones.

>few|14|TRBV13|-|TRBJ1-2
CASSPRRGREGYTF
TGTGCCAGCAGCCCTCGGAGGGGCCGGGAGGGCTACACCTTC
>-|13|TRBV29-1|TRBD1|TRBJ1-2
CSVAGQANYGYTF
TGCAGCGTGGCGGGACAGGCTAACTATGGCTACACCTTC
>-|12|TRBV10-3|-|TRBJ2-7
CAITGSGYEQYF
TGTGCCATCACCGGTAGCGGCTACGAGCAGTACTTC
>-|13|TRBV7-9|-|TRBJ2-5
CASSSLREETQYF
TGTGCCAGCAGCTCCCTTCGCGAAGAGACCCAGTACTTC
>few|15|TRBV7-9|-|TRBJ2-2
CASSLVQIQTGELFF
TGTGCCAGCAGCTTAGTACAGATTCAGACCGGGGAGCTGTTTTTT
>few|16|TRBV9|TRBD1|TRBJ2-5
CASSALTGSLQETQYF
TGTGCCAGCAGCGCCCTGACAGGGAGTCTTCAAGAGACCCAGTACTTC
>few|14|TRBV6-5|TRBD2|TRBJ2-1
CASSLRTSHNEQFF
TGTGCCAGCAGTCTACGGACTAGCCACAATGAGCAGTTCTTC
>few|14|TRBV5-4|-|TRBJ2-2
CASSLNRVTGELFF
TGTGCCAGCAGCTTGAACAGGGTCACCGGGGAGCTGTTTTTT
>once|12|TRBV5-4|-|TRBJ1-5
CASSQAGGHQHF
TGTGCCAGCAGCCAGGCGGGCGGCCATCAGCATTTT
>-|16|TRBV5-1|TRBD1|TRBJ2-1
CASSRTQGNIGNEQFF
TGCGCCAGCAGCCGCACACAGGGGAATATAGGGAATGAGCAGTTCTTC
>-|14|TRBV28|TRBD2|TRBJ2-7
CASSLSGRAYEQYF
TGTGCCAGCAGTCTTAGCGGGAGGGCTTACGAGCAGTACTTC
>-|15|TRBV28|TRBD1|TRBJ2-3
CASRAGTGYTDTQYF
TGTGCCAGCAGGGCCGGGACAGGGTACACAGATACGCAGTATTTT
>-|12|TRBV6-6|-|TRBJ1-5
CASRQTGQPQHF
TGTGCCAGCAGGCAGACAGGTCAGCCCCAGCATTTT
>-|16|TRBV28|TRBD1|TRBJ2-2
CASSDSWDRRTGELFF
TGTGCCAGCAGTGACAGTTGGGACAGGCGCACCGGGGAGCTGTTTTTT